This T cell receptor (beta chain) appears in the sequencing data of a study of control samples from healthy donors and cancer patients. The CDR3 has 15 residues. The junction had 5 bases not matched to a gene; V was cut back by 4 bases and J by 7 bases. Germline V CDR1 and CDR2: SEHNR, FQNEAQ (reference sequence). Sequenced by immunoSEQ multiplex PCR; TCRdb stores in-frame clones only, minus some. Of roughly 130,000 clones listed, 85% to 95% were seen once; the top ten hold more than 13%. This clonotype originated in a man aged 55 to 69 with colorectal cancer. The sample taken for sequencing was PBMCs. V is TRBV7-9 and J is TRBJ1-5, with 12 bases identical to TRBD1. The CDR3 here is CASSWGTGGWQPQHF. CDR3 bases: TGTGCCAGCAGCTGGGGGACAGGGGGCTGGCAGCCCCAGCATTTT.